Listed here is a single T cell receptor (beta chain). The data derive from a study of OX40 agonist ivuxolimab in advanced cancers. Repertoires were generated with immunoSEQ multiplex PCR, while TCRdb's copy carries only in-frame clones and drops some. The sample includes 15,000 to 20,000 clones, 90% of them seen just once. This CDR3 region has 17 residues. Germline lookup yields CDR1 MDHEN and CDR2 SYDVKM. V gave up 3 bases and J gave up 9 bases; unmatched junction bases: 14. The sequence derives from an adult with an advanced solid tumor such as melanoma, head and neck, liver or kidney cancer. This material consisted of CD4+ or CD8+ T cells sorted from blood, taken in a trial of the OX40 agonist ivuxolimab. The chain has TRBV28 and TRBJ2-1; TRBD2 aligns across 10 bases. The CDR3 is CASSLWGNSGRLGEQFF. CDR3 sequence (DNA): TGTGCCAGCAGTTTGTGGGGTAATAGCGGGAGGTTGGGTGAGCAGTTCTTC.